This T cell receptor beta chain was sequenced in a study of OX40 agonist ivuxolimab in advanced cancers. Notes on the study in general: Among some nonresponders, normalized T-cell clonal expansion was also low. On average, a greater number of expanded clones characterised CD8+ T cells relative to CD4+. Still undetermined is the antigen specificity of the expanded peripheral T cells.

Assay: immunoSEQ multiplex PCR; the TCRdb copy retains only in-frame clones and omits some. The sample holds about 100,000 clones, around 93% seen once. Of note for this clone: Antigen unknown.

The ends lost 0 bases at V and 5 bases at J; junction bases unmatched: 3. The germline CDR1 and CDR2 sequences are MNHEY and SVGAGI. This CDR3 is 16 amino acids long. This TCR derives from an adult with an advanced solid tumor such as melanoma, head and neck, liver or kidney cancer. The chain has TRBV6-5 and TRBJ2-7, with TRBD2 matching 14 bases. The sequencing used CD4+ or CD8+ T cells sorted from blood, collected in a trial of the OX40 agonist ivuxolimab. CDR3: CASSYSGLAGGHEQYF. The DNA of the CDR3 is TGTGCCAGCAGTTACTCAGGACTAGCGGGAGGCCACGAGCAGTACTTC.